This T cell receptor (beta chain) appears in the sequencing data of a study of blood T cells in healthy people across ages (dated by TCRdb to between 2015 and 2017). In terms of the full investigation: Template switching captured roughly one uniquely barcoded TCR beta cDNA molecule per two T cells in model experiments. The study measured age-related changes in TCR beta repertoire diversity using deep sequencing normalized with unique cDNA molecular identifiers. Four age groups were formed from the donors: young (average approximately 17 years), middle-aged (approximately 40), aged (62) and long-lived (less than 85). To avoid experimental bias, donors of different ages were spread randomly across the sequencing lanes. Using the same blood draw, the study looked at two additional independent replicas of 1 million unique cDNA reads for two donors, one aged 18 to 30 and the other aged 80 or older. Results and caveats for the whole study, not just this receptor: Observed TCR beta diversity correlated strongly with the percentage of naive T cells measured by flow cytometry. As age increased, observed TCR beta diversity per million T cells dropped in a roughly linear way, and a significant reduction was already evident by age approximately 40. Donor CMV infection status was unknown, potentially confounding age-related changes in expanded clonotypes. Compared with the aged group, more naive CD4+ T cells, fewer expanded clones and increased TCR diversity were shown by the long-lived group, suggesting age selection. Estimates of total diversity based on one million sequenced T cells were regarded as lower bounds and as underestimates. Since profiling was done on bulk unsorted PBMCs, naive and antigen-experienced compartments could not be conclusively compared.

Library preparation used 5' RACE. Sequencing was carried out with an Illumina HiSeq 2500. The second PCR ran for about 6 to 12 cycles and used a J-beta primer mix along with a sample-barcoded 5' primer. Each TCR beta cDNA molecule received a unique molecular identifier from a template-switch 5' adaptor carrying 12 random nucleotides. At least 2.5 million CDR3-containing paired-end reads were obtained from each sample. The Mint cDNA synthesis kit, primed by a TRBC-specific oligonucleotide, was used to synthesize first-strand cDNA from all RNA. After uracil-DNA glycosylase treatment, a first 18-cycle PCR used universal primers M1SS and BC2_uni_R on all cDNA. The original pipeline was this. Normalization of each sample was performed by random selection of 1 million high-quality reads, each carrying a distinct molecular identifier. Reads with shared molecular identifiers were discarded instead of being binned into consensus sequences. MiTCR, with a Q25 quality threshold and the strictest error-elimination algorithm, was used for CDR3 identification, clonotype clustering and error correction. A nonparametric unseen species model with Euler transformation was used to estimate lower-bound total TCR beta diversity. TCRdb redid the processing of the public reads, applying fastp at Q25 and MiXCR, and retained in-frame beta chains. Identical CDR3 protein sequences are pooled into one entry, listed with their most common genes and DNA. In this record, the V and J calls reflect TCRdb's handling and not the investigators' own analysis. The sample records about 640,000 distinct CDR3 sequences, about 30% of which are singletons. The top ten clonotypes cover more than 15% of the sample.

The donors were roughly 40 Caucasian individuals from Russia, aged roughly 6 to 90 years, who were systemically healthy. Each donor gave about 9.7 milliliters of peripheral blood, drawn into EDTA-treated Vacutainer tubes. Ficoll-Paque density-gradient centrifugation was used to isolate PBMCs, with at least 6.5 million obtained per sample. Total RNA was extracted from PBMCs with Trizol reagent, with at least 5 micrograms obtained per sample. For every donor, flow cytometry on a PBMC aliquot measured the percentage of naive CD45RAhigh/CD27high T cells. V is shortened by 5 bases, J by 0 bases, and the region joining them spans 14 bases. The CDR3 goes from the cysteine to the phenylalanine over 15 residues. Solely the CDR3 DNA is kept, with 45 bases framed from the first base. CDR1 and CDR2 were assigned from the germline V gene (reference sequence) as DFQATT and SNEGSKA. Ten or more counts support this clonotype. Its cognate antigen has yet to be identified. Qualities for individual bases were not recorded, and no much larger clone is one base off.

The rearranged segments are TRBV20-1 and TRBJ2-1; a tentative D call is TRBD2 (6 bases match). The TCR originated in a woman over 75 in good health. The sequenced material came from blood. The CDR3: CSASPLADSYNEQFF. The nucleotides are TGCAGTGCTTCGCCCTTAGCGGACTCCTACAATGAGCAGTTCTTC.